This TCR beta chain was sequenced in a study of a mutant IDH1 vaccine in newly diagnosed glioma. Whole-study results and caveats: Among patients, 93.3% showed immune responses induced by the vaccine.

Method: immunoSEQ multiplex PCR; TCRdb's copy keeps in-frame clones and lacks some. The sample lists 70,000 or so clones; around 86% were seen once. With regard to this clone: Its antigen is as yet unknown.

This sample's time point: week 35, safety follow-up. Every vaccine dose comprised 300 ug of mutant IDH1 20-mer peptide plus topical imiquimod. CDR3 size: 14 residues. V gave up 3 bases and J gave up 0 bases, with 8 bases separating them. Germline V CDR1 and CDR2: ENHRY, SYGVKD. The chain links TRBV10-3 to TRBJ1-1; D unclear. The sample here was PBMCs, taken from a glioma patient whose treatment included an IDH1 peptide vaccine. The receptor's source is a man aged 25-40 years with glioma. CDR3 protein: CAISETRMNTEAFF. The CDR3 DNA is TGTGCCATCAGTGAAACGCGAATGAACACTGAAGCTTTCTTT.